One sample yielded the 32 T cell receptor beta chains listed below, sequenced in a study of vaccination and CD4 T cells after COVID-19. These receptors' antigens are unknown. The treatment: roughly 10-day PBMC culture with coronavirus spike peptide pools or control peptides (ViraFEST assay). With the Oncomine TCR Beta short-read assay, DNA from cultured CD4+ T cells was sequenced. TCRdb redid the calling of the PCR reads with MiXCR, one entry per CDR3 protein. The sample has roughly 12,000 distinct CDR3 sequences; under 80% are singletons. The sample was CD4+ T cells from blood, cultured in vitro. The receptors here all came from a human donor who had recovered from COVID-19.

CDR3 bases: TGTGCCAGCAGACCAGGACTGATCGGGGAGCTGTTTTTT. It is translated as CASRPGLIGELFF. The chain joins TRBV2 to TRBJ2-2; maybe TRBD2 (5 bases). The V end lost 6 bases, the J end lost 7 bases, and 12 bases lay between the germline ends. This CDR3 spans 13 amino acids. In germline, CDR1 is SNHLY, CDR2 FYNNEI.

V gene TRBV20-1 combines with J gene TRBJ2-1; D is uncertain. Per germline, CDR1 DFQATT and CDR2 SNEGSKA (reference sequence). Trimming stripped 3 bases from V and 3 bases from J, with 3 bases between. The CDR3 length is 11 residues. The CDR3 here is CSARNYNEQFF. In DNA, the CDR3 is TGCAGTGCTAGGAACTACAATGAGCAGTTCTTC.

The chain employs TRBV5-1 and TRBJ2-5; TRBD1 might be the D (5 bases). The CDR3 totals 14 residues. The germline gives CDR1 SGHRS, CDR2 YFSETQ. Trimming removed 0 bases at V and 4 bases at J, with 10 bases between. The DNA of the CDR3 is TGCGCCAGCAGCTTGGGGCAGGGATTAGAGACCCAGTACTTC. It yields the protein CASSLGQGLETQYF. The whole variable domain, filled in from reference TRBV5-1 and TRBJ2-5, reads KAGVTQTPRYLIKTRGQQVTLSCSPISGHRSVSWYQQTPGQGLQFLFEYFSETQRNKGNFPGRFSGRQFSNSRSEMNVSTLELGDSALYLCASSLGQGLETQYFGPGTRLLVL.

The chain is built from TRBV2 and TRBJ1-5, with D unresolved. This CDR3 spans 16 amino acids. Germline-derived CDR1 and CDR2 are SNHLY and FYNNEI. Trimming took off 7 bases at V and 0 bases at J, with 16 bases between the two ends. CDR3 protein: CASTPSLQLSNQPQHF. The CDR3 coding sequence is TGTGCCAGCACCCCGTCACTACAGCTTAGCAATCAGCCCCAGCATTTT.

CDR3 nucleotide sequence: TGTGCCAGCAGACCAGGGGGTTATGAAAAACTGTTTTTT. It codes for CASRPGGYEKLFF. The V call is TRBV28, the J call TRBJ1-4; TRBD1 aligns across 7 bases. The CDR3 length is 13 residues. V lost 6 bases to trimming and J lost 6 bases; unmatched junction nucleotides: 4. Germline assignment: CDR1 MDHEN and CDR2 SYDVKM.

V gene TRBV7-9 combines with J gene TRBJ1-1; D gene uncertain. The V gene lost 7 bases and the J gene lost 3 bases, with 15 bases spanning the gap. The CDR3 runs 14 residues. The germline V gene encodes CDR1 SEHNR and CDR2 FQNEAQ (reference sequence). The CDR3 nucleotides are TGTGCCAGCACCTGGCAGGCGGATCACACTGAAGCTTTCTTT. It codes for CASTWQADHTEAFF.

This clonotype was detected only a few times. The chain combines TRBV5-6 with TRBJ2-5; TRBD2 is a possible D gene (5 bases). Germline-derived CDR1 and CDR2 are SGHDT and YYEEEE. This CDR3 is 17 amino acids long. Trimming cost V 0 bases and J 1 base, with 16 bases left between them. As DNA, the CDR3 is TGTGCCAGCAGCTTGGGCCGGACCCGGGGTCGCCAAGAGACCCAGTACTTC. It yields the protein CASSLGRTRGRQETQYF.

This clonotype was found a few times. The V gene is TRBV6-5, the J gene TRBJ1-4; D is uncertain. Germline assignment: CDR1 MNHEY and CDR2 SVGAGI. CDR3 length: 14 residues. Trimming stripped 4 bases from V and 7 bases from J, with 13 bases between. CDR3 DNA: TGTGCCAGCAGTTCCCAAGGATCGCTTGAAAAACTGTTTTTT. It is translated as CASSSQGSLEKLFF.

J is TRBJ2-3 and V is TRBV28; 9 bases map to TRBD2. Germline loops: CDR1 MDHEN, CDR2 SYDVKM. The CDR3 spans 14 residues. V dropped 8 bases and J dropped 1; count of bases not matched to a gene: 4. This CDR3 reads CASGTSGRTDTQYF. Written as DNA, the CDR3 is TGTGCCAGCGGAACTAGCGGGCGCACAGATACGCAGTATTTT.

The genes are TRBV7-3 and TRBJ2-3; D may be TRBD2 (6 bases). This CDR3 is built from 14 residues. V was clipped by 0 bases and J by 4 bases, with 8 bases between them. Germline CDR1 is SGHTA and CDR2 is FQGTGA. CDR3 region: CASSLTGGADTQYF. The DNA of the CDR3 is TGTGCCAGCAGCTTAACGGGCGGGGCAGATACGCAGTATTTT.

The rearrangement uses TRBV20-1 and TRBJ2-1; 10 bases line up with TRBD2. In germline, CDR1 is DFQATT, CDR2 SNEGSKA (reference sequence). The CDR3 extends over 15 amino acids. The ends lost 3 bases at V and 8 bases at J; junction bases unmatched: 10. The CDR3 loop is CSASKRLAGEDEQFF. For the CDR3, the DNA is TGCAGTGCTAGTAAGCGACTAGCGGGTGAAGATGAGCAGTTCTTC.

This clonotype was detected a few times. CDR3 residues: CSAVGQGDEQYF. CDR3 nucleotides: TGCAGTGCCGTCGGACAGGGGGACGAGCAGTACTTC. J is TRBJ2-7 and V is TRBV20-1, with 10 bases aligning to TRBD1. From germline, CDR1 is DFQATT and CDR2 SNEGSKA (reference sequence). Trimming removed 6 bases from V and 5 bases from J; junction bases left unmatched: 4. The CDR3 is 12 amino acids.

This chain links TRBV20-1 with TRBJ2-5, with D possibly matching TRBD2 (5 bases). This CDR3 region has 11 residues. V gave up 6 bases and J gave up 2 bases, with 7 bases separating them. Germline lookup yields CDR1 DFQATT and CDR2 SNEGSKA (reference sequence). The CDR3 region is CSADYQETQYF. DNA for the CDR3: TGCAGTGCAGACTATCAAGAGACCCAGTACTTC.

This sequence joins TRBV6-1 and TRBJ2-2; D is unclear. In germline, CDR1 is MNHNS, CDR2 SASEGT. The V end lost 8 bases, the J end lost 1 base, and 14 bases lay between the germline ends. CDR3 length equals 15 residues. Here the CDR3 reads CASQVNSVNTGELFF. In DNA form, the CDR3 reads TGTGCCAGCCAAGTCAACAGCGTGAACACCGGGGAGCTGTTTTTT.

The chain carries TRBV27 and TRBJ1-1, with TRBD1 as a possible D gene (5 bases). In germline, CDR1 is MNHEY, CDR2 SMNVEV (reference sequence). The CDR3 covers 13 residues. Trimming left V 10 bases short and J 4 bases short, with 16 bases between. As DNA, the CDR3 is TGTGCCATCTCAGATCCAGGGCGCACTGAAGCTTTCTTT. Protein product: CAISDPGRTEAFF.

The V and J genes are TRBV6-1 and TRBJ1-2; D is uncertain. Trimming removed 5 bases from V and 6 bases from J, with 19 bases in between. The CDR3 is 15 amino acids. CDR1 and CDR2 from the germline V gene are MNHNS and SASEGT. DNA for the CDR3: TGTGCCAGCAGTCCATTCCAGAGGGAAGGAAATGGCTACACCTTC. Translated: CASSPFQREGNGYTF.

This chain uses TRBV15 with TRBJ2-1; D ambiguous. The CDR3 consists of 15 residues. Trimming left V 3 bases short and J 1 base short, with 10 bases between. Germline V CDR1 and CDR2: LNHNV, YYDKDF (reference sequence). CDR3 coding DNA: TGTGCCACCAGCAGCTTTAGCTCTTCCTACAATGAGCAGTTCTTC. It is translated as CATSSFSSSYNEQFF. Drawing the rest from reference TRBV15 and TRBJ2-1, the complete variable domain is DAMVIQNPRYQVTQFGKPVTLSCSQTLNHNVMYWYQQKSSQAPKLLFHYYDKDFNNEADTPDNFQSRRPNTSFCFLDIRSPGLGDTAMYLCATSSFSSSYNEQFFGPGTRLTVL.

CDR3 bases: TGTGCCAGCAGCCAAGATTCGGGGCAGCGAGGCTACGAGCAGTACTTC. Amino acid sequence: CASSQDSGQRGYEQYF. V usage is TRBV14 and J usage is TRBJ2-7, with D perhaps assigned TRBD1 or TRBD2 (5 bases each). The V end was cut by 0 bases, the J end by 3 bases, with 15 bases between. CDR1 is SGHDN and CDR2 is FVKESK in the germline V gene. This CDR3 contains 16 residues.

The chain uses TRBV6-1 and TRBJ2-5; 10 bases line up with TRBD2. V dropped 2 bases and J dropped 5; count of bases not matched to a gene: 8. This CDR3 contains 16 residues. Germline V gene data show CDR1 as MNHNS and CDR2 as SASEGT. CDR3 DNA sequence: TGTGCCAGCAGTGAACTGGCGGCTAGCGGGAGTGAGACCCAGTACTTC. Encoded protein: CASSELAASGSETQYF.

Only a few counts were recorded for this clonotype. The V gene is TRBV20-1, the J gene TRBJ2-5; 7 bases are a match to TRBD2. Germline V lookup: CDR1 DFQATT, CDR2 SNEGSKA (reference sequence). CDR3 length: 13 residues. With 1 base clipped from V and 5 bases from J, the junction kept 4 bases outside the gene matches. CDR3 nucleotides: TGCAGTGCTAGAGCGGGAGCGGGGGAGACCCAGTACTTC. This sequence encodes CSARAGAGETQYF.

This clonotype was seen a few times. This chain links TRBV7-2 with TRBJ1-6; unclear D gene. The CDR3 sequence is 16 residues long. Trimming removed 1 base at V and 3 bases at J, with 10 bases between. Germline values: CDR1 SGHTA, CDR2 FQGNSA. The CDR3 is CASSLGNGIYNSPLHF. The CDR3 nucleotides read TGTGCCAGCAGCTTAGGCAATGGGATCTATAATTCACCCCTCCACTTT.

CDR3 protein: CASSGGVRETQYF. DNA for the CDR3: TGTGCCAGCAGTGGTGGGGTTCGAGAGACCCAGTACTTC. This chain uses TRBV6-1 with TRBJ2-5, with D unclear. V lost 4 bases and J lost 4, with 10 bases in between. The CDR3 contains 13 residues. The germline V gene has CDR1 MNHNS and CDR2 SASEGT.

The sample holds one count of this clonotype. The CDR3 protein is CATSPGGRSYNEQFF. For the CDR3, the DNA is TGTGCCACCAGCCCCGGCGGGAGATCCTACAATGAGCAGTTCTTC. V and J are TRBV15 and TRBJ2-1; TRBD2 matches 7 bases. V trimming: 5 bases; J trimming: 1 base; junction bases outside the gene matches: 5. This CDR3 spans 15 amino acids. Looked up from germline, CDR1 is LNHNV and CDR2 is YYDKDF (reference sequence).

The table lists this clonotype with a few counts. For the CDR3, the DNA is TGTGCCAGCAGTTTTGCGGGTCGGGAGACCCAGTACTTC. This translates into CASSFAGRETQYF. The chain links TRBV12-3 or TRBV12-4 to TRBJ2-5; D possibly corresponds to TRBD2 (5 bases). CDR3 length: 13 residues. Deletions cut 3 bases from V and 5 bases from J, with 10 bases between.

The genes are TRBV6-2 or TRBV6-3 and TRBJ2-3, with D perhaps matching TRBD1 (5 bases). With 5 bases removed from V and 3 bases from J, the gap between germline ends came to 9 bases. Germline CDR1 MNHEY, CDR2 SVGEGT. The CDR3 loop spans 13 amino acids. The CDR3 bases are TGTGCCAGCAGTGTGACAGTAACAGATACGCAGTATTTT. This codes for CASSVTVTDTQYF.

Only a few counts were recorded for this clonotype. The rearrangement joins TRBV12-3 or TRBV12-4 to TRBJ2-5; D not certain. V was cut by 6 bases and J by 4 bases, with 9 bases left in between. CDR3 length equals 12 residues. The CDR3 region is CASRKTSETQYF. The CDR3 DNA is TGTGCCAGCAGGAAAACCTCAGAGACCCAGTACTTC.

This clonotype appeared a few times. The chain recombines TRBV20-1 with TRBJ2-2, with D hard to call. The V and J ends lost 6 bases and 5 bases respectively, with 13 bases between them. The CDR3 has 13 amino acids. Germline assignment: CDR1 DFQATT and CDR2 SNEGSKA (reference sequence). CDR3 in DNA: TGCAGTGCAGCGAAATTGGGAACCGGGGAGCTGTTTTTT. Translation: CSAAKLGTGELFF.

The chain joins TRBV21-1 to TRBJ2-3; whether TRBD2, the table's D call, matches the DNA was not checked. TRBV21-1 is assigned pseudogene status. The CDR3 has 17 amino acids. CDR3 in amino acids: CASSRGLAGVGIDTQYF. As DNA, the CDR3 is TGTGCCAGCAGCAGGGGACTAGCGGGAGTCGGAATAGATACGCAGTATTTT.

The CDR3 DNA sequence: TGTGCCAGCAGTAGGCAGGGCTGGAACACTGAAGCTTTCTTT. Translated: CASSRQGWNTEAFF. The gene calls are TRBV6-1 and TRBJ1-1; possible D gene TRBD1, 5 bases. V gave up 5 bases and J gave up 1 base, with 11 bases separating them. Germline V gene lookup returns CDR1 MNHNS and CDR2 SASEGT. The CDR3 sequence is 14 residues long.

This chain uses TRBV5-4 with TRBJ2-3, with 12 bases that match TRBD2. CDR3 size: 16 residues. The ends lost 0 bases at V and 3 bases at J; junction bases unmatched: 2. Germline values: CDR1 SGHNT, CDR2 YYREEE (reference sequence). The CDR3 loop reads CASSLDGLAGTDTQYF. In nucleotides, the CDR3 is TGTGCCAGCAGCTTGGACGGACTAGCGGGAACAGATACGCAGTATTTT.

The chain links TRBV7-8 to TRBJ2-5; 15 bases fit TRBD2. J lost 5 bases, V lost 5 bases, and 3 bases had no gene match. The CDR3 is 15 residues long. Germline assignment: CDR1 SGHVS and CDR2 FQNEAQ. As DNA, the CDR3 is TGTGCCAGCAGCCACGGACTAGCGGGAGGGGAGACCCAGTACTTC. It encodes CASSHGLAGGETQYF.

In its sample, this clonotype was seen a few times. This chain links TRBV15 with TRBJ1-2, with no clear D. The CDR3 has 21 residues. V was clipped by 4 bases and J by 4 bases, with 34 bases between them. Germline lookup yields CDR1 LNHNV and CDR2 YYDKDF (reference sequence). CDR3 region: CATSTERALGPLTPSAYGYTF. In nucleotides, the CDR3 is TGTGCCACCAGCACAGAGAGGGCCCTCGGGCCACTTACACCTTCAGCCTATGGCTACACCTTC.